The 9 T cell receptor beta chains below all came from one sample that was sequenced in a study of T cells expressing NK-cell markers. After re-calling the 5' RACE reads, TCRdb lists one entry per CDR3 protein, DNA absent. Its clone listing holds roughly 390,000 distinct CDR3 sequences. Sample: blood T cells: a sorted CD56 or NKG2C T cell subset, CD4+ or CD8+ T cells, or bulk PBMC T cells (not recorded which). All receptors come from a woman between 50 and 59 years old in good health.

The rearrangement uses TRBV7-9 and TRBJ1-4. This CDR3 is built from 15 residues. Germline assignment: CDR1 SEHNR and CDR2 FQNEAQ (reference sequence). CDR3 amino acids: CASSLEPATNEKLFF.

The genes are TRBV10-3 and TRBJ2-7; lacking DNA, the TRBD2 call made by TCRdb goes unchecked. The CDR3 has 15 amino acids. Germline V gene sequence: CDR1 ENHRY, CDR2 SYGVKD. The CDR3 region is CAIRSTSGREEEQYF.

The CDR3 region is CASSLRDEEHTQYF. The chain has TRBV7-2 and TRBJ2-3; TCRdb returns TRBD1, unconfirmable since there is no DNA. The CDR3 extends over 14 amino acids. Germline loops: CDR1 SGHTA, CDR2 FQGNSA.

The CDR3 region is CASSTRQTNTEAFF. The chain uses TRBV5-1 and TRBJ1-1; no DNA is available, so the TRBD1 call from TCRdb remains unchecked. In germline, CDR1 is SGHRS, CDR2 YFSETQ. The CDR3 totals 14 residues.

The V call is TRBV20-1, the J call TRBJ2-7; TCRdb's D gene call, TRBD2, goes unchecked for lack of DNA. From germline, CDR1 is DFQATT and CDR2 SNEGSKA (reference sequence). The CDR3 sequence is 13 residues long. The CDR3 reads CSAPSPSLYEQYF.

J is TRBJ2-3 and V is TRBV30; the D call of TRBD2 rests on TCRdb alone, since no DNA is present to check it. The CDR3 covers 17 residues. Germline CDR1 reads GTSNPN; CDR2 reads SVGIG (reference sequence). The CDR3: CAWSLSLLATNTDTQYF.

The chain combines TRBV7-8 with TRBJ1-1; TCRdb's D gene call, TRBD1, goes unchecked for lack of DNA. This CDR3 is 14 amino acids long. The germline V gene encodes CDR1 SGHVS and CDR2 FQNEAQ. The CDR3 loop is CASSLVGRGAEAFF. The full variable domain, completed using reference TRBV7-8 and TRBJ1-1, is GAGVSQSPRYKVAKRGQDVALRCDPISGHVSLFWYQQALGQGPEFLTYFQNEAQLDKSGLPSDRFFAERPEGSVSTLKIQRTQQEDSAVYLCASSLVGRGAEAFFGQGTRLTVV.

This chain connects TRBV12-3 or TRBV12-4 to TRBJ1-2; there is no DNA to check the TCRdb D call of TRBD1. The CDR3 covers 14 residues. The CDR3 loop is CASSAFTGLGGYTF.

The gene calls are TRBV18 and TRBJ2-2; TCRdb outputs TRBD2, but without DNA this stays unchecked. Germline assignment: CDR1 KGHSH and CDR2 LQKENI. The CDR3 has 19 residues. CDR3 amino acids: CASSPPLLAGEGNTGELFF.